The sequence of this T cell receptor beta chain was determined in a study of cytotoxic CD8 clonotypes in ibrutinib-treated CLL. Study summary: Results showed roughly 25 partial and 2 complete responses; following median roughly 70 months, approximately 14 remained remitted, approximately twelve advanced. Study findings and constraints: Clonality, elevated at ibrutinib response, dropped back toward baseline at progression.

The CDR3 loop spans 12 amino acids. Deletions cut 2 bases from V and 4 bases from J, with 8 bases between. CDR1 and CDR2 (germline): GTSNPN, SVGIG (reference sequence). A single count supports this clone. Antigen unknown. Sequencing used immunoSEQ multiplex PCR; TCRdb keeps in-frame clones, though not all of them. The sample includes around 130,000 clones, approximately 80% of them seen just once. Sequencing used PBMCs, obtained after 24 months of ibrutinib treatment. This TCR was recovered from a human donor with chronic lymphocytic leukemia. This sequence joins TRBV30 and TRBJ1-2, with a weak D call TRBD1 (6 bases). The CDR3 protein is CAWSTGIYGYTF. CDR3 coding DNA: TGTGCCTGGAGTACAGGGATCTATGGCTACACCTTC.